This T cell receptor (beta chain) was documented in a study of cytomegalovirus exposure and HLA in healthy donors. Study-level findings and limits: Productive status was seen about 87% or about 30% of the time for most TCR beta V segments in an earlier analysis. More clonal expansion characterized HLA-associated TCR beta chains than equally common others in a later analysis. Per a later analysis, about 17,000 TCR beta sequences showed association with HLA alleles at 0.05 false discovery rate.

The CDR3 contains 16 residues. CDR1 and CDR2 from the germline V gene are SGHVS and FQNEAQ. J was trimmed by 0 bases and V by 5 bases; bases with no gene match: 2. The PCR ran on 60 Vbeta and 13 Jbeta primers. TCRdb's table, derived via immunoSEQ multiplex PCR, lists solely in-frame clones and lacks some. The sample has 130,000 to 150,000 clones; about 76% are singletons. Comment on this clone: The antigen is undetermined.

Nominal health characterized the donors when sampled, though unrecorded immune exposures were likely. The clonotype originates from a man between 18 and 35 years old in good health and CMV-seronegative. The sequenced material came from PBMCs. The V gene is TRBV7-8, the J gene TRBJ2-1; TRBD2 agrees at 12 bases. DNA of the CDR3: TGTGCCAGCAGCCAGACTAGCGGGAGCTCCTACAATGAGCAGTTCTTC. Its protein product is CASSQTSGSSYNEQFF. The full variable domain, its missing parts supplied by reference TRBV7-8 and TRBJ2-1, is GAGVSQSPRYKVAKRGQDVALRCDPISGHVSLFWYQQALGQGPEFLTYFQNEAQLDKSGLPSDRFFAERPEGSVSTLKIQRTQQEDSAVYLCASSQTSGSSYNEQFFGPGTRLTVL.